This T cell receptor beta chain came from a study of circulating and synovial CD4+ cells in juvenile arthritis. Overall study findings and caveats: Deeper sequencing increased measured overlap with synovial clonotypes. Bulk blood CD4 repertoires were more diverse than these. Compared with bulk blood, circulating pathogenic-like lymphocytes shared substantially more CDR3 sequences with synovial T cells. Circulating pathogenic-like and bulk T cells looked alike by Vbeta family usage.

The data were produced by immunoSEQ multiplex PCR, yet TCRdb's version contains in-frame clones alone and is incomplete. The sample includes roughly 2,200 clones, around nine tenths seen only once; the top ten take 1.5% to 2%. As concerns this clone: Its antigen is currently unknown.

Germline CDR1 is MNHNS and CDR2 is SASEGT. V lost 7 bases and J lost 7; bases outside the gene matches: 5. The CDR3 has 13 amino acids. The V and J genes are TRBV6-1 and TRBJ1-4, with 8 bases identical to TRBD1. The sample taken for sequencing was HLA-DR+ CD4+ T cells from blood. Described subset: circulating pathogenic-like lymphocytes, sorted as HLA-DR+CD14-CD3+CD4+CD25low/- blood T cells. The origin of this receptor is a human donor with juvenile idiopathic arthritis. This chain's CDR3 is CASTRGQGEKLFF. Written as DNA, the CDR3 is TGTGCCAGCACCAGGGGGCAGGGTGAAAAACTGTTTTTT.